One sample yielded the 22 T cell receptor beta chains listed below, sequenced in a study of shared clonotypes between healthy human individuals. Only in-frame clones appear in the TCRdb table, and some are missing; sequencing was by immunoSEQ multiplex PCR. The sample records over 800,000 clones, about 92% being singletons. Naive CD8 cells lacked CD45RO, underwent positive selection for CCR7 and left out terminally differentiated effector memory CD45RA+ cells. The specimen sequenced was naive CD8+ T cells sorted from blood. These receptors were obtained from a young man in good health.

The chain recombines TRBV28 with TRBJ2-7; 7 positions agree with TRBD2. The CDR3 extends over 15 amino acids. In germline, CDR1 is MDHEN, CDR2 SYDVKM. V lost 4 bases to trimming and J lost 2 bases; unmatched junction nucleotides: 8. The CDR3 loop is CASSSTGGRPYEQYF. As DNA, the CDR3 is TGTGCCAGCAGTTCCACGGGGGGACGACCCTACGAGCAGTACTTC.

DNA of the CDR3: TGTGCCAGCAGCTTATTCGACAGATATGGCTACACCTTC. The encoded protein is CASSLFDRYGYTF. V and J are TRBV7-9 and TRBJ1-2, with D possibly being TRBD1 (5 bases). Germline loops: CDR1 SEHNR, CDR2 FQNEAQ (reference sequence). Trimming took 2 bases from V and 5 from J, leaving 9 bases between them. CDR3 length: 13 amino acids.

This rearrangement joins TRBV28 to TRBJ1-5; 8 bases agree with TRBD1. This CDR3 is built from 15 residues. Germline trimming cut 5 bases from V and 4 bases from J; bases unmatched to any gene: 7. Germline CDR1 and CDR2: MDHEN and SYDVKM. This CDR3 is CASSIKHRGNQPQHF. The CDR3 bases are TGTGCCAGCAGTATAAAACACAGGGGGAATCAGCCCCAGCATTTT.

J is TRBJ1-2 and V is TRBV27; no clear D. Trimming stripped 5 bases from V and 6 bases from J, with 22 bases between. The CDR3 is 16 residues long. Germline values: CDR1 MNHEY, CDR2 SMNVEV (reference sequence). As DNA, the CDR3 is TGTGCCAGCAGTCTTCGTTCCCCTCGGACCGCTGATGGCTACACCTTC. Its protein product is CASSLRSPRTADGYTF.

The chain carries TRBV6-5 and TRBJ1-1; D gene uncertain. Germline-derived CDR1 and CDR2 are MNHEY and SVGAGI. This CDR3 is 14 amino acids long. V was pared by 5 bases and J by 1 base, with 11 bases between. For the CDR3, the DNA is TGTGCCAGCAGTCAGACCTCAGGGAACACTGAAGCTTTCTTT. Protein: CASSQTSGNTEAFF.

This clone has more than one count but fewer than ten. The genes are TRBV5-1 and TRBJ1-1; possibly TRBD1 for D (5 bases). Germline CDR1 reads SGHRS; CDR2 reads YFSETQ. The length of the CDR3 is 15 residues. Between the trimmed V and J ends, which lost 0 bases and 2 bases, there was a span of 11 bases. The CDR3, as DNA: TGCGCCAGCAGCTTGGCCGGACACGTCAACACTGAAGCTTTCTTT. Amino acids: CASSLAGHVNTEAFF.

CDR3 sequence: CASSSRQFTGELFF. CDR3 DNA: TGTGCCAGCAGTTCCCGACAGTTCACCGGGGAGCTGTTTTTT. The chain joins TRBV5-4 to TRBJ2-2, with a weak D call TRBD1 (5 bases). Germline V gene lookup returns CDR1 SGHNT and CDR2 YYREEE (reference sequence). V lost 5 bases and J lost 4, with 12 bases in between. The CDR3 runs to 14 residues.

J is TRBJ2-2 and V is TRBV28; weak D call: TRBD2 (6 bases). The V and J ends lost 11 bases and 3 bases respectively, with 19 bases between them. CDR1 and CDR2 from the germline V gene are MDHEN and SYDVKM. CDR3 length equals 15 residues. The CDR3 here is CASFSGSGYTGELFF. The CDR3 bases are TGTGCCTCCTTTTCGGGTAGCGGATACACCGGGGAGCTGTTTTTT. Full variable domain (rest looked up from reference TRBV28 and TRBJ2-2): DVKVTQSSRYLVKRTGEKVFLECVQDMDHENMFWYRQDPGLGLRLIYFSYDVKMKEKGDIPEGYSVSREKKERFSLILESASTNQTSMYLCASFSGSGYTGELFFGEGSRLTVL.

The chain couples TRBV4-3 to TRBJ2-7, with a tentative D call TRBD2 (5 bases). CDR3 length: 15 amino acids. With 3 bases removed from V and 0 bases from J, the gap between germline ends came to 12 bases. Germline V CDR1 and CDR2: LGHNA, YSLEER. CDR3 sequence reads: CASSQRALDSYEQYF. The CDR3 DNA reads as TGCGCCAGCAGCCAGAGGGCACTGGACTCCTACGAGCAGTACTTC.

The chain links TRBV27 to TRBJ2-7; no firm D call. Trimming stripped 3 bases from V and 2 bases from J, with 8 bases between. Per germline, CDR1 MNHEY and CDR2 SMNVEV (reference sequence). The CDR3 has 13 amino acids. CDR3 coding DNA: TGTGCCAGCAGTTTTACAGCTACCTACGAGCAGTACTTC. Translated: CASSFTATYEQYF.

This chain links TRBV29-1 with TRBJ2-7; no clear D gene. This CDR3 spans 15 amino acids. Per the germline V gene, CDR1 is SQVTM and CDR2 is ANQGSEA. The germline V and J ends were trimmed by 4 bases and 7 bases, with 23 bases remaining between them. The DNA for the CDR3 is TGCAGCGTTGTCCACATATGGGCAGGCCAAGGGGAGCAGTACTTC. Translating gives CSVVHIWAGQGEQYF.

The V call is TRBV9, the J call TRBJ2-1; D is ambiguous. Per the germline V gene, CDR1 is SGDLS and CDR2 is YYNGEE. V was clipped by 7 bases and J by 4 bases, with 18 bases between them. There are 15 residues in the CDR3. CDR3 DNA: TGTGCCAGCGCCCCCGAGGACCGCCCATACAATGAGCAGTTCTTC. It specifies CASAPEDRPYNEQFF.

CDR3 loop: CASSFGAGGFYEQYF. The CDR3 bases are TGTGCCAGCAGCTTTGGGGCGGGAGGGTTCTACGAGCAGTACTTC. The chain links TRBV11-2 to TRBJ2-7, with 9 positions matching TRBD2. Germline values: CDR1 SGHAT, CDR2 FQNNGV. This CDR3 is 15 amino acids long. J lost 3 bases, V lost 3 bases, and 6 bases had no gene match.

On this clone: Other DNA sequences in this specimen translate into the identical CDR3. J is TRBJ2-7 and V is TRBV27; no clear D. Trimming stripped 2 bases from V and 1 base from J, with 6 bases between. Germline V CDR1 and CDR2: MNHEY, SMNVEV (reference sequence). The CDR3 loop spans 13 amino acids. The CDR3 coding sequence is TGTGCCAGCAGTTTAAAAGGGTCCTACGAGCAGTACTTC. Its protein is CASSLKGSYEQYF.

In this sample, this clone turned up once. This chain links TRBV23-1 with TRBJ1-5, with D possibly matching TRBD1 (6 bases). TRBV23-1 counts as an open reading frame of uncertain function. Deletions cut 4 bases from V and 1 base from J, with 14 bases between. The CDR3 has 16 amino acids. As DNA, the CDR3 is TGCGCCAGCAGTCTCCATGACAGGTTGAGCAATCAGCCCCAGCATTTT. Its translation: CASSLHDRLSNQPQHF.

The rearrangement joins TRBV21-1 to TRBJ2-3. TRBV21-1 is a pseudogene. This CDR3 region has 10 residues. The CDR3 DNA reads TGTGCCAGCAACGCAGATACGCAGTATTTT. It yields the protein CASNADTQYF.

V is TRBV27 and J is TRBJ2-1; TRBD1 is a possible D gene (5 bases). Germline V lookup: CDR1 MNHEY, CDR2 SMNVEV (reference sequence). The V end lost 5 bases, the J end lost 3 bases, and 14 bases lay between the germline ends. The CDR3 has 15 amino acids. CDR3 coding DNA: TGTGCCAGCAGTCCACCAGGGATGGGCTACAATGAGCAGTTCTTC. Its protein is CASSPPGMGYNEQFF.

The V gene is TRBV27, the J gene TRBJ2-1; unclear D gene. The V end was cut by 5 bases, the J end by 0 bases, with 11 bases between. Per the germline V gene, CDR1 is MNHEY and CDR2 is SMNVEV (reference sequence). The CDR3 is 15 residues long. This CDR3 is CASSQGSISYNEQFF. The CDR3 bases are TGTGCCAGCAGTCAAGGGTCTATCTCCTACAATGAGCAGTTCTTC.

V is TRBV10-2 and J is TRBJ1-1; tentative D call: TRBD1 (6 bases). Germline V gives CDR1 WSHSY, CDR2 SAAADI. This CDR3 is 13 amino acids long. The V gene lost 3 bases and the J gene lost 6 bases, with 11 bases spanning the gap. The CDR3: CASSERGLAEAFF. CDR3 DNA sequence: TGCGCCAGCAGTGAACGGGGGCTGGCTGAAGCTTTCTTT.

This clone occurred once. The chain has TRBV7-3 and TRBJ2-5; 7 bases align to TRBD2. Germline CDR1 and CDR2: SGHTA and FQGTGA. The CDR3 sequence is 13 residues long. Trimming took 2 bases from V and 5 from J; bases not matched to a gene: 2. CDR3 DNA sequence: TGTGCCAGCAGCTTAGCGGGAGCGGAGACCCAGTACTTC. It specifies CASSLAGAETQYF.

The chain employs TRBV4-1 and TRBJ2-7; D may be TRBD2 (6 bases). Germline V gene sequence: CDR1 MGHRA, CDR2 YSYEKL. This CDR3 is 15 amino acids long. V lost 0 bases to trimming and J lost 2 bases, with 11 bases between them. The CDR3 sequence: CASSQEGGRPYEQYF. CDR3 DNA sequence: TGCGCCAGCAGCCAAGAGGGAGGTAGGCCCTACGAGCAGTACTTC.

The CDR3 sequence: CASSRRQPEAFF. CDR3 DNA sequence: TGTGCCAGCAGCAGACGACAACCGGAAGCTTTCTTT. The chain is built from TRBV7-9 and TRBJ1-1; D gene unclear. CDR1 and CDR2 from the germline V gene are SEHNR and FQNEAQ (reference sequence). The CDR3 contains 12 residues. Trimming removed 5 bases at V and 8 bases at J, with 12 bases between.